This entry features one T cell receptor (beta chain) sequence. Its target is unknown. The entry originates in a study of T-cell memory formation after mild COVID-19. Findings and caveats of the study: A subset of responding clones appeared in pre-infection memory, suggesting cross-reactive memory joined. Day 15 to 85 contracting clones showed balanced CD4/CD8; day 15 to 37 expanders favored CD4+.

From 5'RACE with constant-segment primers came TCR alpha and TCR beta cDNA libraries that carried sample barcodes and UMIs. TCRdb reanalysed the 5' RACE reads using MiXCR and keeps one entry per CDR3 protein. The top ten clones hold roughly a fifth of a sample with 250,000 to 400,000 distinct CDR3 sequences, 13% to 15% of them seen once. The source material was PBMCs or a T cell subset sorted from them (not recorded which). The receptor comes from a man between 18 and 29 years old who had mild COVID-19 (a few samples of this study predate the infection). Cell type and time point are not known.

The CDR3 loop reads CSARSGSGTQYF. The DNA for the CDR3 is TGCAGTGCTAGATCTGGGTCGGGGACCCAGTACTTC. The genes are TRBV20-1 and TRBJ2-5, with D uncertain. Per the germline V gene, CDR1 is DFQATT and CDR2 is SNEGSKA (reference sequence). The CDR3 length is 12 residues. Trimming removed 2 bases from V and 7 bases from J, with 11 bases in between.